These 27 T cell receptor beta chains came from one sample sequenced in a study of T cells in Graves' hyperthyroidism and ophthalmopathy. The TCR beta CDR3 regions underwent amplification using RNA transcripts as the source. With the HTBI primer set, the TCR CDR3 went through a first round of RT-PCR. TCRdb reanalysed the multiplex PCR reads using MiXCR and keeps one entry per CDR3 protein. The data hold hundreds of thousands of distinct CDR3 sequences, with under 25% observed a single time. The material sequenced was blood. These receptors originate from a man younger than 40 with Graves' ophthalmopathy.

This clonotype was observed a handful of times. The rearrangement uses TRBV30 and TRBJ2-7; a possible D gene is TRBD2 (6 bases). The CDR3 has 13 amino acids. Trimming took off 4 bases at V and 6 bases at J, with 16 bases between the two ends. Germline assignment: CDR1 GTSNPN and CDR2 SVGIG (reference sequence). As DNA, the CDR3 is TGTGCCTGGATACTAGCAGCTGGCGGCGAGCAGTACTTC. Translating gives CAWILAAGGEQYF.

This clonotype was counted only a few times. The genes are TRBV3-1 and TRBJ2-1, with a weak D call TRBD2 (5 bases). From germline, CDR1 is LGHDT and CDR2 YNNKEL (reference sequence). This CDR3 is built from 14 residues. Deletions cut 5 bases from V and 9 bases from J, with 17 bases between. CDR3 bases: TGTGCCAGCAGCAAAATAGCGCGAGGGTCTGAGCAGTTCTTC. Amino acid sequence: CASSKIARGSEQFF.

This clonotype was picked up a small number of times. This sequence joins TRBV19 and TRBJ2-7; 10 nucleotides match TRBD2. CDR1 is LNHDA, CDR2 SQIVND, per germline (reference sequence). V lost 4 bases, J lost 6 bases, and 6 bases stayed unmatched. This CDR3 spans 14 amino acids. CDR3 coding DNA: TGTGCCAGTAGTACCCTAGCGGGAGCGGCCGAGCAGTACTTC. As protein: CASSTLAGAAEQYF.

A few counts support this clonotype. The V call is TRBV7-8, the J call TRBJ2-3; 10 bases fit TRBD2. The J segment lost 3 bases and the V segment lost 3 bases, leaving 6 bases of the junction unmatched. Per germline, CDR1 SGHVS and CDR2 FQNEAQ. This CDR3 comprises 16 residues. CDR3 nucleotides: TGTGCCAGCAGCTTCCTCCTAGCGGGAGCGACAGATACGCAGTATTTT. It translates to CASSFLLAGATDTQYF.

V gene TRBV4-1 combines with J gene TRBJ2-7; a weak D match, TRBD2 (5 bases). In germline, CDR1 is MGHRA, CDR2 YSYEKL. The CDR3 has 13 amino acids. The germline V and J ends were trimmed by 6 bases and 2 bases, with 11 bases remaining between them. The chain's CDR3 is CASSDPRAYEQYF. CDR3 in DNA: TGCGCCAGCAGTGACCCGAGGGCCTACGAGCAGTACTTC.

The V and J genes are TRBV27 and TRBJ2-2, with TRBD1 identical over 10 bases. Germline V CDR1 and CDR2: MNHEY, SMNVEV (reference sequence). This CDR3 has 16 amino acids. Trimming cost V 5 bases and J 6 bases; bases outside gene matches: 9. CDR3 sequence (DNA): TGTGCCAGCAGTGCTCGGACAGGGGGTTTCGCCGGGGAGCTGTTTTTT. Translating gives CASSARTGGFAGELFF.

There are a few counts of this clonotype. The chain combines TRBV6-1 with TRBJ1-2; TRBD1 is a possible D gene (5 bases). Germline values: CDR1 MNHNS, CDR2 SASEGT. The germline V and J ends were trimmed by 6 bases and 1 base, with 15 bases remaining between them. This CDR3 has 15 amino acids. CDR3: CASSPGDRFNYGYTF. As DNA, the CDR3 is TGTGCCAGCAGCCCTGGCGACAGATTTAACTATGGCTACACCTTC.

This clonotype was seen more than once but under ten times. The V call is TRBV18, the J call TRBJ1-5; D may be TRBD1 (6 bases). The CDR3 contains 14 residues. Germline lookup yields CDR1 KGHSH and CDR2 LQKENI. Trimming cost V 1 base and J 10 bases, with 14 bases left between them. CDR3 sequence (DNA): TGTGCCAGCTCACCACTTAAAGGGGGAGGACCCCAGCATTTT. This sequence encodes CASSPLKGGGPQHF.

In this sample, this clonotype turned up once. The CDR3 DNA sequence: TGTGCCAGCAACGCGTTCGGGCCGCAAGATACGCAGTATTTT. Translating gives CASNAFGPQDTQYF. This chain connects TRBV2 to TRBJ2-3; D not certain. The CDR3 loop spans 14 amino acids. Deletions cut 7 bases from V and 5 bases from J, with 16 bases between. CDR1 is SNHLY and CDR2 is FYNNEI in the germline V gene.

This clonotype has at least ten counts. The chain has TRBV11-2 and TRBJ2-1; 10 bases fit TRBD2. The CDR3 is made up of 15 amino acids. The trim removed 6 bases at V and 8 bases at J, leaving 10 bases unmatched. The germline V gene has CDR1 SGHAT and CDR2 FQNNGV. Here the CDR3 reads CASSHSGRAIYEQFF. The CDR3, as DNA: TGTGCCAGCAGTCACAGCGGGAGGGCTATATATGAGCAGTTCTTC.

This clonotype has just a few counts. The V gene is TRBV2, the J gene TRBJ2-1, with 8 bases aligning to TRBD2. The J segment lost 12 bases and the V segment lost 5 bases, leaving 9 bases of the junction unmatched. Per germline, CDR1 SNHLY and CDR2 FYNNEI. The CDR3 spans 13 residues. Here the CDR3 reads CASSWTAGEGQFF. As DNA, the CDR3 is TGTGCCAGCAGTTGGACAGCGGGAGAGGGGCAGTTCTTC.

This rearrangement joins TRBV4-1 to TRBJ2-7; TRBD2 aligns across 8 bases. The ends lost 5 bases at V and 3 bases at J; junction bases unmatched: 12. The CDR3 runs 16 residues. Germline CDR1 reads MGHRA; CDR2 reads YSYEKL. CDR3 protein: CASSTSSGSKFYEQYF. CDR3 nucleotide sequence: TGCGCCAGCAGCACCTCAAGCGGGAGTAAGTTCTACGAGCAGTACTTC.

The chain uses TRBV20-1 and TRBJ2-7; TRBD1 agrees at 9 bases. V lost 4 bases to trimming and J lost 3 bases; unmatched junction nucleotides: 13. CDR1 is DFQATT, CDR2 SNEGSKA, per germline (reference sequence). The CDR3 has 16 residues. CDR3 region: CSATGTGLAHNYEQYF. The CDR3 DNA is TGCAGTGCTACCGGGACAGGGCTGGCCCATAACTACGAGCAGTACTTC.

This clonotype has only a few counts. The V gene is TRBV3-1, the J gene TRBJ1-6; D is unclear. V shed 0 bases and J shed 0 bases, with 9 bases lying between them. The germline CDR1 and CDR2 sequences are LGHDT and YNNKEL (reference sequence). The CDR3 totals 17 residues. CDR3 nucleotides: TGTGCCAGCAGCCAAGACGGGAGGAGCTCCTATAATTCACCCCTCCACTTT. This sequence encodes CASSQDGRSSYNSPLHF.

This clonotype has only a few counts. The rearrangement uses TRBV12-3 or TRBV12-4 and TRBJ2-1; 10 bases agree with TRBD2. V shed 3 bases and J 7 bases; nucleotides not matched to a gene: 12. The CDR3 is 17 residues long. DNA of the CDR3: TGTGCCAGCAGTTTGCGTCTAGCGGGAGAGTGGTGGAATGAGCAGTTCTTC. Translation gives CASSLRLAGEWWNEQFF.

A few counts support this clonotype. This chain uses TRBV7-3 with TRBJ2-1; 9 bases line up with TRBD2. Per the germline V gene, CDR1 is SGHTA and CDR2 is FQGTGA. This CDR3 spans 17 amino acids. V lost 4 bases to trimming and J lost 5 bases; unmatched junction nucleotides: 12. CDR3 sequence reads: CASSSIGGGASNNEQFF. The CDR3 DNA follows: TGTGCCAGCAGCTCGATCGGCGGGGGGGCTTCGAACAATGAGCAGTTCTTC. Full variable domain (outside the CDR3, taken from reference TRBV7-3 and TRBJ2-1): GAGVSQTPSNKVTEKGKYVELRCDPISGHTALYWYRQSLGQGPEFLIYFQGTGAADDSGLPNDRFFAVRPEGSVSTLKIQRTERGDSAVYLCASSSIGGGASNNEQFFGPGTRLTVL.

This clonotype was counted ten times or more. This chain links TRBV11-2 with TRBJ2-7; no reliable D call. The CDR3 loop spans 14 amino acids. Germline CDR1 SGHAT, CDR2 FQNNGV. The V and J ends lost 0 bases and 2 bases respectively, with 8 bases between them. The CDR3 protein is CASSLEGSPYEQYF. CDR3 bases: TGTGCCAGCAGCTTAGAAGGTAGCCCCTACGAGCAGTACTTC.

J is TRBJ2-7 and V is TRBV4-1; 7 bases fit TRBD1. The germline V gene has CDR1 MGHRA and CDR2 YSYEKL. The CDR3 extends over 14 amino acids. Unmatched junction bases numbered 1, after V lost 1 base and J lost 1 base. The CDR3 region has the DNA TGCGCCAGCAGCCAAGCGGGACAGTCCTACGAGCAGTACTTC. Its translation: CASSQAGQSYEQYF.

The chain recombines TRBV20-1 with TRBJ2-1; 9 bases map to TRBD1. The CDR3 totals 13 residues. Germline V gene data show CDR1 as DFQATT and CDR2 as SNEGSKA (reference sequence). V shed 6 bases and J 7 bases; nucleotides not matched to a gene: 7. The DNA for the CDR3 is TGCAGTGCAAACCGACAGGGGGTAAATGAGCAGTTCTTC. This sequence encodes CSANRQGVNEQFF.

In its sample, this clonotype was seen many times. This chain connects TRBV27 to TRBJ2-7, with D hard to call. Germline V gives CDR1 MNHEY, CDR2 SMNVEV (reference sequence). The CDR3 extends over 12 amino acids. V lost 6 bases to trimming and J lost 5 bases, with 11 bases between them. The CDR3 protein is CASSPTVHEQYF. CDR3 coding DNA: TGTGCCAGCAGCCCCACAGTACACGAGCAGTACTTC.

This clonotype occurred many times. One end of the junction is discordant with germline, which a read error may explain. CDR3 DNA sequence: TGTGCCAGCAACCAAGGGACTCTCGAGCAGTTCTTC. It yields the protein CASNQGTLEQFF. This sequence joins TRBV3-1 and TRBJ2-1, with D possibly being TRBD2 (6 bases). Germline V gives CDR1 LGHDT, CDR2 YNNKEL (reference sequence). This CDR3 comprises 12 residues.

This chain joins TRBV28 and TRBJ2-7; D is tentatively TRBD1 or TRBD2 (5 bases each). The CDR3 loop spans 15 amino acids. Trimming cost V 4 bases and J 0 bases, with 13 bases left between them. CDR1 is MDHEN, CDR2 SYDVKM, per germline. This CDR3 is CASSSGTSCSYEQYF. The CDR3 coding sequence is TGTGCCAGCAGTTCTGGGACCTCCTGCTCCTACGAGCAGTACTTC. Complete variable domain (other parts from reference TRBV28 and TRBJ2-7): DVKVTQSSRYLVKRTGEKVFLECVQDMDHENMFWYRQDPGLGLRLIYFSYDVKMKEKGDIPEGYSVSREKKERFSLILESASTNQTSMYLCASSSGTSCSYEQYFGPGTRLTVT.

The V and J genes are TRBV10-3 and TRBJ2-7, with TRBD1 matching over 12 bases. V was pared by 2 bases and J by 6 bases, with 5 bases of the junction left unmatched. The CDR3 consists of 15 residues. Germline V gene sequence: CDR1 ENHRY, CDR2 SYGVKD. Written as DNA, the CDR3 is TGTGCCATCAGTGAGCCGGGACAGGGGGCGGGCGAGCAGTACTTC. Translating gives CAISEPGQGAGEQYF.

The J gene is TRBJ1-1, the V gene TRBV5-1; 8 positions agree with TRBD1. The J segment lost 1 base and the V segment lost 3 bases, leaving 5 bases of the junction unmatched. From germline, CDR1 is SGHRS and CDR2 YFSETQ. CDR3 length: 15 amino acids. The CDR3, as DNA: TGCGCCAGCAGCTCCCCGGGACAGGCGAACACTGAAGCTTTCTTT. Protein sequence: CASSSPGQANTEAFF. The complete variable domain, with remaining parts taken from reference TRBV5-1 and TRBJ1-1, reads KAGVTQTPRYLIKTRGQQVTLSCSPISGHRSVSWYQQTPGQGLQFLFEYFSETQRNKGNFPGRFSGRQFSNSRSEMNVSTLELGDSALYLCASSSPGQANTEAFFGQGTRLTVV.

CDR3 sequence (DNA): TGTGCCAGCAGCCAACCTGAGGGCGGGGAGCTGTTTTTT. It encodes CASSQPEGGELFF. The chain carries TRBV4-2 and TRBJ2-2; possibly TRBD2 for D (5 bases). The V gene's germline CDR1 is LGHNA and CDR2 YNFKEQ. The CDR3 is 13 amino acids. Trimming stripped 2 bases from V and 7 bases from J, with 8 bases between.

This clonotype has a handful of counts. In DNA, the CDR3 is TGTGCCAGCAGACAGGGGGCGGAAAGCAATCAGCCCCAGCATTTT. Its protein is CASRQGAESNQPQHF. The rearrangement links TRBV6-1 to TRBJ1-5, with 9 bases fitting TRBD1. Germline V gene lookup returns CDR1 MNHNS and CDR2 SASEGT. CDR3 length equals 15 residues. Unmatched junction bases numbered 4, after V lost 6 bases and J lost 1 base.

As regards this clonotype: The junction shows a germline mismatch at one end, possibly a read error. This chain connects TRBV2 to TRBJ1-4, with D hard to call. CDR1 is SNHLY, CDR2 FYNNEI, per germline. The CDR3 is 14 amino acids. This CDR3 is CASSDYRINEELFF. The CDR3 DNA reads as TGTGCCAGCAGTGATTACAGAATAAATGAAGAACTGTTTTTT.